This T cell receptor beta chain was profiled in a study of cytomegalovirus exposure and HLA in healthy donors. Study summary: Findings of an earlier analysis included roughly 110 million unique TCR beta sequences from some 190 million T cells.

Those who donated were healthy bone marrow donors. The study ran its PCR with 60 Vbeta and 13 Jbeta primers. Sequenced by immunoSEQ multiplex PCR; TCRdb stores in-frame clones only, minus some. The sample has 150,000 to 200,000 clones, more than 70% seen once; the top ten hold 0.9% to 1.2%. From germline, CDR1 is SGHNT and CDR2 YYREEE (reference sequence). V was trimmed by 4 bases and J by 1 base, leaving 11 bases between them. The CDR3 is 14 amino acids. The sequence came from a middle-aged woman in good health and CMV-seronegative. The source material was PBMCs. The V call is TRBV5-4, the J call TRBJ1-1; D is ambiguous. CDR3 protein: CASSPWSGNTEAFF. In DNA, the CDR3 is TGTGCCAGCAGCCCGTGGTCAGGGAACACTGAAGCTTTCTTT.